The entry that follows covers one T cell receptor beta chain sequence. These data originate in a study of identical twins. MiXCR, applied by TCRdb to the 5' RACE reads, yields one record per CDR3 protein. The sample lists just over 450,000 distinct CDR3 sequences; around 14% were seen once. CDR3 length: 16 residues. Germline trimming cut 1 base from V and 4 bases from J; bases unmatched to any gene: 1. These data are also associated with another study on yellow fever vaccine responses in identical twins.

The clonotype comes from a woman in her late teens or twenties in good health. Sequenced material: CD4+ T cells sorted from blood. The chain links TRBV12-3 or TRBV12-4 to TRBJ2-3, with 14 bases fitting TRBD2. The CDR3 is CASSLETSGRADTQYF. The CDR3 bases are TGTGCCAGCAGTTTAGAGACTAGCGGGAGGGCAGATACGCAGTATTTT.